This T cell receptor (beta chain) emerged from a study of CD8 T cells in Susac syndrome. The V end was cut by 1 base, the J end by 0 bases, with 10 bases between. CDR1 is DFQATT and CDR2 is SNEGSKA in the germline V gene (reference sequence). This CDR3 is built from 14 residues. Random hexamers served to reverse transcribe roughly 0.45 to 1 ug RNA. From the immunoSEQ multiplex PCR reads, TCRdb called clonotypes with MiXCR, one entry per CDR3 protein. The sample yields some 300,000 distinct CDR3 sequences, 89% seen once. This TCR came from a human donor with multiple sclerosis. This rearrangement joins TRBV20-1 to TRBJ2-7; D is unresolved. Sequenced input: CD8+ T cells from PBMCs. The DNA for the CDR3 is TGCAGTGCTAGAGCCCTTTTCAGCTCCTACGAGCAGTACTTC. It encodes CSARALFSSYEQYF.